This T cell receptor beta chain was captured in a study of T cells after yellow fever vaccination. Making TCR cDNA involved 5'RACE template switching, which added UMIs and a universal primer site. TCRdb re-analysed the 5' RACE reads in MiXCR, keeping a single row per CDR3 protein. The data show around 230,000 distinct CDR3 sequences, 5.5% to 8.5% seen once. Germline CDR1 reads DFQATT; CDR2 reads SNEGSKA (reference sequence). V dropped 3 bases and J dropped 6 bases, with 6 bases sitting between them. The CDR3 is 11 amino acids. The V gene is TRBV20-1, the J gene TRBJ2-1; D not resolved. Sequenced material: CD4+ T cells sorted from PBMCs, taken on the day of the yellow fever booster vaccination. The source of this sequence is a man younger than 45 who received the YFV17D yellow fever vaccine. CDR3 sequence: CSASAPNEQFF. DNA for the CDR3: TGCAGTGCTAGTGCTCCCAATGAGCAGTTCTTC.